The 21 T cell receptor beta chains below all came from one sample that was sequenced in a study of cytotoxic CD8 clonotypes in ibrutinib-treated CLL. Profiled with immunoSEQ multiplex PCR; TCRdb holds only in-frame clones, not every one. The sample has approximately 45,000 clones, roughly 76% seen once. Sequenced here: PBMCs, sampled after 12 months of ibrutinib treatment. These TCRs come from a human donor with chronic lymphocytic leukemia.

This chain links TRBV27 with TRBJ1-5, with D tentatively TRBD1 (5 bases). The CDR3 runs 16 residues. The V and J ends lost 7 bases and 2 bases respectively, with 18 bases between them. The germline gives CDR1 MNHEY, CDR2 SMNVEV (reference sequence). CDR3 in DNA: TGTGCCAGCAACCGACCGATGAGGGGCGGCAATCAGCCCCAGCATTTT. The encoded protein is CASNRPMRGGNQPQHF.

The chain is built from TRBV10-3 and TRBJ1-1; D gene ambiguous. This CDR3 comprises 16 residues. Trimming pared 3 bases from V and 10 bases from J, leaving 24 bases between. Germline V CDR1 and CDR2: ENHRY, SYGVKD. CDR3 in amino acids: CAISDTRWKRGSAAFF. The CDR3 nucleotides read TGTGCCATCAGTGACACTCGTTGGAAGCGGGGATCAGCAGCTTTCTTT.

The chain recombines TRBV27 with TRBJ1-1; 7 positions agree with TRBD1. This CDR3 comprises 14 residues. V shed 8 bases, J shed 4 bases, and the junction held 10 bases outside the gene matches. The germline V gene has CDR1 MNHEY and CDR2 SMNVEV (reference sequence). Written as DNA, the CDR3 is TGTGCCAGCGTGGCCAGGGGGTTGGGCACTGAAGCTTTCTTT. The encoded protein is CASVARGLGTEAFF.

The rearrangement joins TRBV4-1 to TRBJ1-1, with 7 bases aligning to TRBD1. Trimming took 4 bases from V and 1 from J; bases not matched to a gene: 6. There are 15 residues in the CDR3. Germline V gene lookup returns CDR1 MGHRA and CDR2 YSYEKL. CDR3 loop: CASSPRDSSNTEAFF. Written as DNA, the CDR3 is TGCGCCAGCAGCCCCCGGGACAGCTCGAACACTGAAGCTTTCTTT.

The chain recombines TRBV6-1 with TRBJ2-7, with a weak D call TRBD1 (5 bases). Trimming removed 3 bases at V and 0 bases at J, with 9 bases between. Germline assignment: CDR1 MNHNS and CDR2 SASEGT. This CDR3 is 14 amino acids long. CDR3 sequence reads: CASSDRVSSYEQYF. CDR3 sequence (DNA): TGTGCCAGCAGTGACAGGGTGAGCTCCTACGAGCAGTACTTC.

The chain uses TRBV5-1 and TRBJ2-1; D uncertain. CDR3 length equals 14 residues. Germline CDR1 and CDR2: SGHRS and YFSETQ. The V and J ends lost 4 bases and 9 bases respectively, with 17 bases between them. The CDR3, as DNA: TGCGCCAGCAGCCTTGTTTTGGCGCACGCTGAGCAGTTCTTC. Its translation: CASSLVLAHAEQFF.

The chain joins TRBV11-3 to TRBJ2-2; D remains unclear. CDR3 size: 12 residues. The germline V and J ends were trimmed by 8 bases and 7 bases, with 11 bases remaining between them. Germline CDR1 SGHNT, CDR2 YENEEA. CDR3 residues: CASDKGDGELFF. The CDR3 bases are TGTGCCAGCGACAAAGGAGACGGGGAGCTGTTTTTT.

The chain combines TRBV30 with TRBJ1-1; 9 bases match TRBD1. J lost 4 bases, V lost 6 bases, and 15 bases had no gene match. There are 16 residues in the CDR3. Germline values: CDR1 GTSNPN, CDR2 SVGIG (reference sequence). In DNA, the CDR3 is TGTGCCTGCCCTTGGACAGGGGCAGAAGTGGGCACTGAAGCTTTCTTT. Protein product: CACPWTGAEVGTEAFF.

This clone was found a few times. This chain uses TRBV30 with TRBJ2-3, with 10 bases aligning to TRBD1. Germline CDR1 and CDR2: GTSNPN and SVGIG (reference sequence). This CDR3 region has 13 residues. Losses at the gene ends were 5 bases for V and 6 bases for J; bases not matched to a gene: 5. In nucleotides, the CDR3 is TGTGCCTGGGACAGGGGGCTAATCGATACGCAGTATTTT. Its protein is CAWDRGLIDTQYF.

A few counts support this clone. The V call is TRBV19, the J call TRBJ2-6, with D possibly being TRBD1 (6 bases). This CDR3 is 14 amino acids long. The germline V and J ends were trimmed by 10 bases and 3 bases, with 13 bases remaining between them. Per the germline V gene, CDR1 is LNHDA and CDR2 is SQIVND (reference sequence). This CDR3 is CATSSRGGANVLTF. CDR3 in DNA: TGTGCCACCAGTAGCAGGGGTGGGGCCAACGTCCTGACTTTC. Full variable domain (outside the CDR3, taken from reference TRBV19 and TRBJ2-6): DGGITQSPKYLFRKEGQNVTLSCEQNLNHDAMYWYRQDPGQGLRLIYYSQIVNDFQKGDIAEGYSVSREKKESFPLTVTSAQKNPTAFYLCATSSRGGANVLTFGAGSRLTVL.

The chain links TRBV5-4 to TRBJ2-2; D unresolved. Germline-derived CDR1 and CDR2 are SGHNT and YYREEE (reference sequence). V was cut by 4 bases and J by 2 bases, with 12 bases left in between. The CDR3 consists of 15 residues. The CDR3 loop is CASSPGLSNTGELFF. CDR3 DNA sequence: TGTGCCAGCAGCCCTGGCTTGAGTAACACCGGGGAGCTGTTTTTT.

The chain links TRBV18 to TRBJ2-1; D is unclear. The CDR3 totals 12 residues. Germline-derived CDR1 and CDR2 are KGHSH and LQKENI. The V end was cut by 4 bases, the J end by 7 bases, with 8 bases between. CDR3 DNA sequence: TGTGCCAGCTCACTCGGACCGAATGAGCAGTTCTTC. Its protein product is CASSLGPNEQFF.

The gene calls are TRBV18 and TRBJ1-1; no reliable D call. The V and J ends lost 3 bases and 4 bases respectively, with 6 bases between them. The CDR3 has 12 residues. Germline loops: CDR1 KGHSH, CDR2 LQKENI. CDR3: CASSPGSTEAFF. CDR3 nucleotides: TGTGCCAGCTCACCTGGTAGCACTGAAGCTTTCTTT.

This clone has more than one count but fewer than ten. V and J are TRBV6-5 and TRBJ1-5; D may be TRBD1 (5 bases). CDR1 MNHEY and CDR2 SVGAGI come from the germline V gene. The CDR3 is 15 amino acids. Trimming cost V 6 bases and J 9 bases, with 21 bases left between them. CDR3 amino acids: CASSTGGTLAGPQHF. For the CDR3, the DNA is TGTGCCAGCAGCACGGGGGGAACTCTAGCGGGGCCCCAGCATTTT.

The chain carries TRBV9 and TRBJ1-3; no clear D gene. Trimming took 4 bases from V and 0 from J, leaving 14 bases between them. Germline CDR1 and CDR2: SGDLS and YYNGEE. The CDR3 is 16 amino acids. CDR3: CASSLPRKSSGNTIYF. CDR3 sequence (DNA): TGTGCCAGCAGCCTCCCCAGGAAGAGCTCTGGAAACACCATATATTTT.

The chain is built from TRBV5-1 and TRBJ2-1, with D possibly TRBD1 on 6 matching bases. Trimming removed 3 bases from V and 6 bases from J, with 19 bases in between. The CDR3 runs 16 residues. Germline CDR1 and CDR2: SGHRS and YFSETQ. The CDR3 is CASSWAGTGLINEQFF. The CDR3 coding sequence is TGCGCCAGCAGCTGGGCGGGCACAGGGCTCATCAATGAGCAGTTCTTC.

This clone is categorized as medium-sized. The J gene is TRBJ2-7, the V gene TRBV7-8; D might be TRBD2 (6 bases). Germline-derived CDR1 and CDR2 are SGHVS and FQNEAQ. V lost 5 bases and J 0 bases, leaving 20 bases between the germline ends. This CDR3 is 17 amino acids long. The CDR3 region is CASSPYGGGESSYEQYF. As DNA, the CDR3 is TGTGCCAGCAGCCCGTACGGTGGCGGGGAAAGCTCCTACGAGCAGTACTTC.

J is TRBJ1-5 and V is TRBV5-1; tentative D call: TRBD1 (6 bases). V shed 2 bases and J shed 7 bases, with 13 bases lying between them. CDR3 length: 14 residues. Looked up from germline, CDR1 is SGHRS and CDR2 is YFSETQ. The CDR3 region has the DNA TGCGCCAGCAGCTTATCGGGGGGCGCCCAGCCCCAGCATTTT. This encodes CASSLSGGAQPQHF.

V and J are TRBV7-9 and TRBJ2-5; 10 bases match TRBD2. With V trimmed by 2 bases and J by 3 bases, 6 bases remained unmatched. The CDR3 runs 16 residues. Looked up from germline, CDR1 is SEHNR and CDR2 is FQNEAQ (reference sequence). CDR3 amino acids: CASSLPGTSVEETQYF. The CDR3 DNA sequence: TGTGCCAGCAGCTTACCCGGGACTAGCGTAGAAGAGACCCAGTACTTC.

This CDR3 reads CASSPLLTGRDVYGYTF. The CDR3 nucleotides read TGTGCCAGCAGTCCTCTCCTGACGGGGAGGGACGTATATGGCTACACCTTC. The chain links TRBV27 to TRBJ1-2; perhaps TRBD1 as D (5 bases). V lost 5 bases and J 5 bases, leaving 24 bases between the germline ends. In germline, CDR1 is MNHEY, CDR2 SMNVEV (reference sequence). The CDR3 contains 17 residues.

The V call is TRBV5-1, the J call TRBJ1-2; no reliable D call. Trimming stripped 5 bases from V and 6 bases from J, with 17 bases between. Per germline, CDR1 SGHRS and CDR2 YFSETQ. The CDR3 spans 14 residues. The CDR3 region is CASRFLGVNHGYTF. In DNA, the CDR3 is TGCGCCAGCAGATTTTTGGGAGTAAACCATGGCTACACCTTC.